Shown below are 10 T cell receptor beta chains from a single sample sequenced in a study of vaccination effects on CD4 cells after COVID-19. Expansion of antigen-specific CD4+ T cells with viral peptide pools was carried out by the ViraFEST assay before sequencing. It was after 10 days of culture that CD4+ T cells were isolated. Prior SARS-CoV-2 infection was absent in the vaccine recipients, as shown by negative nucleocapsid antibodies. The antigens these receptors bind are not known. The repertoire was sequenced with immunoSEQ multiplex PCR; TCRdb's copy has only in-frame clones and lacks some. The table records roughly 20,000 clones, 73% of them present only once. Source: CD4+ T cells from PBMCs cultured with HCoV-NL63 spike peptides, taken before COVID-19 vaccination. The receptors come from a human donor who received a COVID-19 vaccine.

The CDR3 DNA follows: TGTGGGTCGACTAGCGCGGATACGCAGTATTTT. This encodes CGSTSADTQYF. The chain employs TRBV7-2 and TRBJ2-3; 8 bases are a match to TRBD2. Germline values: CDR1 SGHTA, CDR2 FQGNSA. This CDR3 spans 11 amino acids.

The V call is TRBV6-5, the J call TRBJ2-1; the D is unclear. The V end was cut by 4 bases, the J end by 0 bases, with 10 bases between. Germline V lookup: CDR1 MNHEY, CDR2 SVGAGI. This CDR3 is 15 amino acids long. The CDR3: CASSLTESSYNEQFF. DNA of the CDR3: TGTGCCAGCAGTTTAACAGAGAGCTCCTACAATGAGCAGTTCTTC.

Written as DNA, the CDR3 is TGTGCAGGGGGGGTGGGCACAGATACGCAGTATTTT. This translates into CAGGVGTDTQYF. J is TRBJ2-3 and V is TRBV2; perhaps TRBD2 as D (7 bases). The CDR3 spans 12 residues. Looked up from germline, CDR1 is SNHLY and CDR2 is FYNNEI.

This clone was counted only a few times. This sequence joins TRBV27 and TRBJ1-6; 7 bases agree with TRBD1. The J segment lost 6 bases and the V segment lost 2 bases, leaving 13 bases of the junction unmatched. The CDR3 consists of 18 residues. CDR1 and CDR2 from the germline V gene are MNHEY and SMNVEV (reference sequence). CDR3 coding DNA: TGTGCCAGCAGTTTAACCCCTCCTTGGACAGGTATTAATTCACCCCTCCACTTT. Its translation is CASSLTPPWTGINSPLHF.

A single count supports this clone. The rearrangement uses TRBV5-1 and TRBJ2-2; D gene ambiguous. Germline V gene lookup returns CDR1 SGHRS and CDR2 YFSETQ. The CDR3 runs 14 residues. V was trimmed by 3 bases and J by 6 bases, leaving 12 bases between them. DNA of the CDR3: TGCGCCAGCAGCTCTTTTATCCGTCCCGGGGAGCTGTTTTTT. Protein sequence: CASSSFIRPGELFF. Full variable domain (rest looked up from reference TRBV5-1 and TRBJ2-2): KAGVTQTPRYLIKTRGQQVTLSCSPISGHRSVSWYQQTPGQGLQFLFEYFSETQRNKGNFPGRFSGRQFSNSRSEMNVSTLELGDSALYLCASSSFIRPGELFFGEGSRLTVL.

The chain couples TRBV5-1 to TRBJ2-3, with 8 bases aligning to TRBD2. The length of the CDR3 is 16 residues. Germline assignment: CDR1 SGHRS and CDR2 YFSETQ. Trimming at V came to 5 bases and at J to 4 bases, leaving 12 bases not matched to a gene. DNA for the CDR3: TGCGCCAGCAGGCCACGGGAGGGAGGGCCATCAGATACGCAGTATTTT. Translated, it gives CASRPREGGPSDTQYF. Together with reference TRBV5-1 and TRBJ2-3, the CDR3 gives the full variable domain: KAGVTQTPRYLIKTRGQQVTLSCSPISGHRSVSWYQQTPGQGLQFLFEYFSETQRNKGNFPGRFSGRQFSNSRSEMNVSTLELGDSALYLCASRPREGGPSDTQYFGPGTRLTVL.

For the CDR3, the DNA is TGTGCCAGCAGCCAGGGACTCGCTAATGAAAAACTGTTTTTT. As protein: CASSQGLANEKLFF. V and J are TRBV3-1 (or the pseudogene TRBV3-2) and TRBJ1-4, with a tentative D call TRBD1 (5 bases). The V gene's germline CDR1 is LGHDT and CDR2 YNNKEL (reference sequence). The CDR3 spans 14 residues. Trimming cost V 3 bases and J 3 bases, with 8 bases left between them.

CDR3 residues: CSARTLYEQYF. CDR3 DNA: TGCAGCGCGAGAACCCTCTACGAGCAGTACTTC. V is TRBV29-1 and J is TRBJ2-7, with no clear D. The V gene lost 7 bases and the J gene lost 3 bases, with 10 bases spanning the gap. This CDR3 contains 11 residues. Germline CDR1 is SQVTM and CDR2 is ANQGSEA.

The chain joins TRBV7-8 to TRBJ1-6, with no clear D. V was cut by 3 bases and J by 0 bases, with 3 bases left in between. The CDR3 consists of 14 residues. The germline gives CDR1 SGHVS, CDR2 FQNEAQ. In nucleotides, the CDR3 is TGTGCCAGCAGCTTCAGCTCCTATAATTCACCCCTCCACTTT. Residues: CASSFSSYNSPLHF.

This chain links TRBV28 with TRBJ2-2; D is unresolved. Germline V lookup: CDR1 MDHEN, CDR2 SYDVKM. Trimming pared 2 bases from V and 2 bases from J, leaving 6 bases between. The CDR3 runs to 14 residues. CDR3 amino acids: CASSLLSNTGELFF. The CDR3 DNA is TGTGCCAGCAGTTTACTCTCAAACACCGGGGAGCTGTTTTTT.